The 3 T cell receptor beta chains presented below share a single source sample, sequenced in a study of response to subunit inactivated influenza vaccine. Each CDR3 protein gets one entry after TCRdb re-called the RT-PCR reads with MiXCR. The table shows a few hundred thousand distinct CDR3 sequences, with about 12% occurring only once. The sample was non-naive T cells sorted from PBMCs, taken roughly 2 weeks before vaccination. The receptors originated from a man aged 50-60 years who received an inactivated influenza vaccine.

The chain links TRBV28 to TRBJ1-2, with TRBD1 identical over 7 bases. V gave up 2 bases and J gave up 8 bases; unmatched junction bases: 8. The CDR3 loop spans 14 amino acids. In germline, CDR1 is MDHEN, CDR2 SYDVKM. The CDR3 sequence: CASSLGRGADGYTF. The DNA for the CDR3 is TGTGCCAGCAGTTTAGGCAGGGGGGCGGACGGCTACACCTTC.

This clonotype was counted many times. V gene TRBV7-9 combines with J gene TRBJ1-1; D gene uncertain. The V end lost 4 bases, the J end lost 7 bases, and 10 bases lay between the germline ends. Germline V gene data show CDR1 as SEHNR and CDR2 as FQNEAQ (reference sequence). The CDR3 has 12 residues. CDR3 in DNA: TGTGCCAGCAGCTGGGCTTTAGGTGAAGCTTTCTTT. Protein product: CASSWALGEAFF.

For this clonotype: One junction end does not reproduce the germline sequence, and a read error may be involved. The V call is TRBV3-1, the J call TRBJ2-7; TRBD2 matches 13 bases. Germline CDR1 and CDR2: LGHDT and YNNKEL (reference sequence). The CDR3 totals 16 residues. The CDR3 protein is CDSSPGGGLAGVEQYF. For the CDR3, the DNA is TGTGACAGCAGCCCCGGAGGAGGACTAGCGGGAGTCGAGCAGTACTTC.